What follows are 26 T cell receptor beta chains derived from one specimen sequenced in a study of T cell responses to AZD1222 COVID-19 vaccine. Sequencing was performed with immunoSEQ multiplex PCR; in TCRdb, only in-frame clones are kept and a portion is missing. The table lists 90,000 to 110,000 clones, 82% of them singletons, with 5% in the top ten. This specimen consisted of peripheral blood, obtained on day 0 of AZD1222 vaccination. All receptors derive from an adult in good health.

The chain has TRBV5-4 and TRBJ2-3, with 10 positions matching TRBD1. Losses at the gene ends were 4 bases for V and 4 bases for J; bases not matched to a gene: 9. Germline CDR1 SGHNT, CDR2 YYREEE (reference sequence). CDR3 length: 16 residues. CDR3 protein: CASSRPGQGIADTQYF. The CDR3 nucleotides are TGTGCCAGCAGCAGACCGGGACAGGGGATCGCAGATACGCAGTATTTT.

The rearrangement links TRBV27 to TRBJ1-2; 7 nucleotides line up with TRBD1. V shed 6 bases and J 7 bases; nucleotides not matched to a gene: 14. The CDR3 is 15 amino acids. Germline CDR1 is MNHEY and CDR2 is SMNVEV (reference sequence). The CDR3 loop is CASRTERGHLGGYTF. CDR3 DNA: TGTGCCAGCAGAACGGAGAGGGGGCACCTAGGTGGCTACACCTTC.

This clone turned up a few times. The chain carries TRBV2 and TRBJ1-3; 9 positions agree with TRBD1. The length of the CDR3 is 18 residues. Germline V gene data show CDR1 as SNHLY and CDR2 as FYNNEI. V lost 6 bases, J lost 3 bases, and 15 bases stayed unmatched. The CDR3: CASSRFGQGQGVGNTIYF. The CDR3 DNA follows: TGTGCCAGCAGCCGCTTTGGACAGGGGCAGGGTGTTGGAAACACCATATATTTT.

This sequence joins TRBV7-2 and TRBJ2-5; a possible D gene is TRBD2 (6 bases). V was cut by 3 bases and J by 5 bases, with 13 bases left in between. This CDR3 spans 14 amino acids. The germline V gene has CDR1 SGHTA and CDR2 FQGNSA. CDR3 sequence: CASSFGGWRETQYF. The CDR3 region has the DNA TGTGCCAGCAGCTTCGGAGGGTGGAGGGAGACCCAGTACTTC.

As DNA, the CDR3 is TGTGCCTGGAGACTAGCGGGGGGTGCAGATACGCAGTATTTT. Translated, it gives CAWRLAGGADTQYF. V gene TRBV30 combines with J gene TRBJ2-3, with TRBD2 matching over 12 bases. Germline V CDR1 and CDR2: GTSNPN, SVGIG (reference sequence). The CDR3 spans 14 residues. With V trimmed by 3 bases and J by 4 bases, 2 bases remained unmatched.

The CDR3 DNA sequence: TGTGCCAGCAGCTTAGGCCCCCAAAACAGGGGACCAGATACGCAGTATTTT. It is translated as CASSLGPQNRGPDTQYF. This chain uses TRBV11-2 with TRBJ2-3; 7 bases fit TRBD1. After removal of 1 base from V and 4 bases from J, the junction contained 11 bases not matched to a gene. The CDR3 loop spans 17 amino acids. The germline V gene encodes CDR1 SGHAT and CDR2 FQNNGV.

The CDR3 region is CASSPLAGGTTDTQYF. The CDR3 bases are TGTGCCAGCAGCCCGCTAGCGGGGGGCACCACAGATACGCAGTATTTT. The V and J genes are TRBV3-1 (or the pseudogene TRBV3-2) and TRBJ2-3; TRBD2 aligns across 11 bases. Germline V gene data show CDR1 as LGHDT and CDR2 as YNNKEL (reference sequence). The J segment lost 2 bases and the V segment lost 4 bases, leaving 5 bases of the junction unmatched. The length of the CDR3 is 16 residues.

The J gene is TRBJ2-2, the V gene TRBV5-1; 11 bases fit TRBD1. Germline loops: CDR1 SGHRS, CDR2 YFSETQ. CDR3 length equals 16 residues. The V segment lost 7 bases and the J segment 0 bases; nucleotides outside the gene matches: 5. CDR3 sequence: CASSGDRGSNTGELFF. The CDR3 DNA reads TGCGCCAGCTCTGGGGACAGGGGGTCGAACACCGGGGAGCTGTTTTTT. The full variable domain, completed using reference TRBV5-1 and TRBJ2-2, is KAGVTQTPRYLIKTRGQQVTLSCSPISGHRSVSWYQQTPGQGLQFLFEYFSETQRNKGNFPGRFSGRQFSNSRSEMNVSTLELGDSALYLCASSGDRGSNTGELFFGEGSRLTVL.

This chain joins TRBV6-1 and TRBJ1-5; D uncertain. This CDR3 contains 15 residues. Germline values: CDR1 MNHNS, CDR2 SASEGT. The V end lost 0 bases, the J end lost 5 bases, and 11 bases lay between the germline ends. The CDR3 loop reads CASSEASAGYQPQHF. CDR3 bases: TGTGCCAGCAGTGAAGCATCGGCGGGCTATCAGCCCCAGCATTTT.

The V and J genes are TRBV28 and TRBJ1-2; D possibly corresponds to TRBD1 (6 bases). Germline V gene sequence: CDR1 MDHEN, CDR2 SYDVKM. The ends were cut back, 5 bases at V and 3 bases at J, with 7 bases in the middle. The CDR3 runs 12 residues. The chain's CDR3 is CASSQGHYGYTF. In DNA, the CDR3 is TGTGCCAGCAGTCAGGGGCACTATGGCTACACCTTC.

Here the CDR3 reads CAIGQAGNTIYF. The DNA of the CDR3 is TGTGCTATCGGACAAGCAGGAAACACCATATATTTT. The rearrangement links TRBV12-5 to TRBJ1-3, with D maybe TRBD1 (5 bases). The V and J ends lost 10 bases and 4 bases respectively, with 11 bases between them. Germline values: CDR1 LGHNT, CDR2 FRNRAP. The length of the CDR3 is 12 residues.

This clone was observed a few times. The chain is built from TRBV4-1 and TRBJ1-5, with 7 bases fitting TRBD1. Germline trimming cut 1 base from V and 7 bases from J; bases unmatched to any gene: 7. CDR1 and CDR2 (germline): MGHRA, YSYEKL. The CDR3 has 15 amino acids. The CDR3 nucleotides are TGCGCCAGCAGCCAAGTTCCAGGGGGACGCCAGCCCCAGCATTTT. It codes for CASSQVPGGRQPQHF.

This chain joins TRBV19 and TRBJ2-7; D gene uncertain. CDR1 LNHDA and CDR2 SQIVND come from the germline V gene (reference sequence). The germline V and J ends were trimmed by 1 base and 3 bases, with 7 bases remaining between them. This CDR3 has 13 residues. The CDR3 sequence is CASSIGNSYEQYF. The DNA of the CDR3 is TGTGCCAGTAGTATAGGGAACAGCTACGAGCAGTACTTC.

This clone was detected only a few times. The gene calls are TRBV7-9 and TRBJ1-4, with unresolved D. CDR1 and CDR2 from the germline V gene are SEHNR and FQNEAQ (reference sequence). The CDR3 has 12 residues. The V gene lost 8 bases and the J gene lost 8 bases, with 12 bases spanning the gap. For the CDR3, the DNA is TGTGCCAGCTTTAATATGGAGGAAAAACTGTTTTTT. Its translation is CASFNMEEKLFF.

The chain employs TRBV27 and TRBJ2-7; the D gene is possibly TRBD1 (6 bases). The germline gives CDR1 MNHEY, CDR2 SMNVEV (reference sequence). This CDR3 is built from 12 residues. Trimming removed 5 bases at V and 9 bases at J, with 14 bases between. The CDR3, as DNA: TGTGCCAGCAGTCTCCCGGGACACCGGCAGTACTTC. It specifies CASSLPGHRQYF.

V usage is TRBV7-6 and J usage is TRBJ1-3, with 7 bases fitting TRBD1. The germline V gene encodes CDR1 SGHVS and CDR2 FNYEAQ. The CDR3 is 16 residues long. V dropped 7 bases and J dropped 0; count of bases not matched to a gene: 9. CDR3 nucleotide sequence: TGTGCCAGCAAACCGGTACAGGGGCCCTCTGGAAACACCATATATTTT. Protein: CASKPVQGPSGNTIYF.

This sequence joins TRBV15 and TRBJ2-3, with D perhaps given as TRBD1 or TRBD2 (6 bases each). The germline gives CDR1 LNHNV, CDR2 YYDKDF (reference sequence). V was cut by 5 bases and J by 2 bases, with 17 bases left in between. The CDR3 loop spans 16 amino acids. DNA of the CDR3: TGTGCCACCAGCGGATTAGGGGGGTACTACACAGATACGCAGTATTTT. Its translation: CATSGLGGYYTDTQYF. Using reference TRBV15 and TRBJ2-3 for the parts outside the CDR3, the full variable domain is DAMVIQNPRYQVTQFGKPVTLSCSQTLNHNVMYWYQQKSSQAPKLLFHYYDKDFNNEADTPDNFQSRRPNTSFCFLDIRSPGLGDTAMYLCATSGLGGYYTDTQYFGPGTRLTVL.

The chain couples TRBV24-1 to TRBJ1-5, with 10 bases identical to TRBD1. The CDR3 runs 18 residues. Germline CDR1 reads KGHDR; CDR2 reads SFDVKD. V lost 4 bases and J lost 4; bases outside the gene matches: 12. The CDR3 DNA sequence: TGTGCCACCAGTGAGACGAGGTTGGACAGGGGGGTTAATCAGCCCCAGCATTTT. This sequence encodes CATSETRLDRGVNQPQHF.

This clone was seen a handful of times. Written as DNA, the CDR3 is TGCGCCAGCAGCTTAAAGTACGGGACCGGGGAGCTGTTTTTT. Protein: CASSLKYGTGELFF. The chain combines TRBV5-1 with TRBJ2-2; D unresolved. CDR1 is SGHRS, CDR2 YFSETQ, per germline. V dropped 2 bases and J dropped 5 bases, with 10 bases sitting between them. The CDR3 is made up of 14 amino acids.

The rearrangement joins TRBV3-1 (or the pseudogene TRBV3-2) to TRBJ1-1; D not resolved. CDR3 length: 15 amino acids. Trimming removed 4 bases from V and 3 bases from J, with 15 bases in between. CDR1 is LGHDT and CDR2 is YNNKEL in the germline V gene (reference sequence). This CDR3 is CASSPPSEPYTEAFF. The CDR3 region has the DNA TGTGCCAGCAGCCCCCCGAGCGAGCCCTACACTGAAGCTTTCTTT.

This sequence joins TRBV5-1 and TRBJ2-1, with 9 positions matching TRBD2. The CDR3 totals 15 residues. Germline V lookup: CDR1 SGHRS, CDR2 YFSETQ. V shed 2 bases and J 6 bases; nucleotides not matched to a gene: 6. The CDR3 nucleotides are TGCGCCAGCAGCTTAAGCGGGGGGCGTGTCAATGAGCAGTTCTTC. Protein product: CASSLSGGRVNEQFF.

The chain employs TRBV20-1 and TRBJ2-7; 10 bases match TRBD1. The CDR3 spans 15 residues. V gave up 3 bases and J gave up 2 bases; unmatched junction bases: 7. In germline, CDR1 is DFQATT, CDR2 SNEGSKA (reference sequence). This CDR3 reads CSASPATGGPYEQYF. In DNA, the CDR3 is TGCAGTGCTAGTCCCGCGACAGGGGGCCCCTACGAGCAGTACTTC.

V is TRBV27 and J is TRBJ2-5; D remains unclear. V lost 5 bases, J lost 2 bases, and 12 bases lay in between. CDR3 length: 14 residues. CDR1 and CDR2 (germline): MNHEY, SMNVEV (reference sequence). CDR3 sequence: CASSRTDTQETQYF. The DNA for the CDR3 is TGTGCCAGCAGTAGGACGGATACGCAAGAGACCCAGTACTTC.

This chain links TRBV6-5 with TRBJ1-2; D is ambiguous. The CDR3 runs to 13 residues. Germline-derived CDR1 and CDR2 are MNHEY and SVGAGI. Trimming cost V 8 bases and J 4 bases, with 14 bases left between them. The chain's CDR3 is CASGRSLFYGYTF. In nucleotides, the CDR3 is TGTGCCAGCGGGAGGTCTCTATTCTATGGCTACACCTTC.

The CDR3 DNA is TGCGCCAGCAGCTCCAGAGCGGGGGGTCAAGAGACCCAGTACTTC. Translation gives CASSSRAGGQETQYF. The chain combines TRBV5-1 with TRBJ2-5, with 9 bases aligning to TRBD2. CDR1 and CDR2 from the germline V gene are SGHRS and YFSETQ. The CDR3 runs 15 residues. V trimming: 3 bases; J trimming: 2 bases; junction bases outside the gene matches: 5. Full variable domain (missing parts from reference TRBV5-1 and TRBJ2-5): KAGVTQTPRYLIKTRGQQVTLSCSPISGHRSVSWYQQTPGQGLQFLFEYFSETQRNKGNFPGRFSGRQFSNSRSEMNVSTLELGDSALYLCASSSRAGGQETQYFGPGTRLLVL.

The J gene is TRBJ1-2, the V gene TRBV7-2, with a weak D call TRBD1 (5 bases). Germline V gene sequence: CDR1 SGHTA, CDR2 FQGNSA. CDR3 length: 16 residues. V lost 3 bases and J 0 bases, leaving 14 bases between the germline ends. CDR3 sequence reads: CASSFVAGSTNYGYTF. The CDR3 coding sequence is TGTGCCAGCAGCTTCGTGGCAGGGAGTACTAACTATGGCTACACCTTC.